This T cell receptor beta chain came from a study of CD8 T cells in Susac syndrome (dated by TCRdb to between 2018 and 2021). Broadly, across the study: Whether CD8+ T cell activation and differentiation in Susac syndrome was antigen driven was tested using repertoire sequencing. CD8+ T cell repertoire clonality was compared between some 12 healthy donors, about 14 Susac syndrome patients and around 15 multiple sclerosis patients.

Beyond this particular receptor, the publication reports: The study acknowledged that relatively few individuals were included in the TCR sequencing and HLA analysis.

From cysteine to phenylalanine, the CDR3 is 16 amino acids long. The entry retains the CDR3 DNA only, 48 bases that are in frame from base 1. From a lookup of the germline V gene, CDR1 and CDR2 are MGHRA and YSYEKL. Compared with germline, V lacks 3 bases and J lacks 0 bases; bases without a gene match: 5. High-throughput TCR beta sequencing profiled peripheral blood CD8+ and CD4+ T cells from healthy donors, Susac syndrome patients and multiple sclerosis patients. The multiple sclerosis controls were treatment-naive patients who had stable or active relapsing-remitting disease and met the revised McDonald criteria. Bulk CD8+ and CD4+ T cells were purified by magnetic negative isolation, whereas CD8+ TEMRA cells were enriched by FACS. Blood was drawn into EDTA tubes, processed within 24 hours, and PBMCs were isolated by density gradient centrifugation. PBMCs intended for TCR sequencing were cryopreserved in liquid nitrogen and thawed later in a water bath at 37 degrees C. The sorted or isolated CD4+, CD8+ and CD8+ TEMRA cells had a purity of 90% or higher.

A word on this clonotype: Its specific antigen is unknown. No much larger clonotype is one base removed from it; base qualities were not supplied.

RNA was extracted using the RNeasy kit, and roughly 0.45 to 1 microgram was reverse transcribed with random hexamers. TCR beta CDR3 regions were amplified with the immunoSEQ multiplex PCR assay covering 54 Vbeta and 13 Jbeta segments. To correct PCR amplification bias, a synthetic template baseline was used for both primer optimization and computational correction. As for the original processing: Reads were annotated to V, D and J genes according to IMGT and were analyzed with immunoSEQ Analyzer, with only productive sequences retained. To calculate clonality, Shannon entropy was normalized by log2 of the number of productive unique sequences and then subtracted from one. For each patient and control, public and private clones were evaluated within the 100 most prevalent clones. Susac-specific clones were defined as absent from healthy and MS cohorts, around 1,000 published viral clones and other ImmuneACCESS disease sequences. TCRdb's own reprocessing of the public reads used fastp at Q25 and MiXCR and kept productive beta chains. Rows merge per CDR3 protein into single entries with the most common DNA and genes. The V and J calls and clone size come from TCRdb's table, not from the authors' own analysis. This sample gives around 300,000 distinct CDR3 sequences in total; roughly 85% of them show up just once. The top ten hold roughly 0.21% of the sample.

The sample was CD8+ T cells from PBMCs. This receptor chain uses TRBV4-1 and TRBJ2-7; 10 bases in the junction line up with TRBD2. This TCR came from a human donor with multiple sclerosis. The CDR3 here reads CASSQTPSGSSYEQYF. The nucleotides are TGCGCCAGCAGCCAGACCCCTAGCGGGAGCTCCTACGAGCAGTACTTC.